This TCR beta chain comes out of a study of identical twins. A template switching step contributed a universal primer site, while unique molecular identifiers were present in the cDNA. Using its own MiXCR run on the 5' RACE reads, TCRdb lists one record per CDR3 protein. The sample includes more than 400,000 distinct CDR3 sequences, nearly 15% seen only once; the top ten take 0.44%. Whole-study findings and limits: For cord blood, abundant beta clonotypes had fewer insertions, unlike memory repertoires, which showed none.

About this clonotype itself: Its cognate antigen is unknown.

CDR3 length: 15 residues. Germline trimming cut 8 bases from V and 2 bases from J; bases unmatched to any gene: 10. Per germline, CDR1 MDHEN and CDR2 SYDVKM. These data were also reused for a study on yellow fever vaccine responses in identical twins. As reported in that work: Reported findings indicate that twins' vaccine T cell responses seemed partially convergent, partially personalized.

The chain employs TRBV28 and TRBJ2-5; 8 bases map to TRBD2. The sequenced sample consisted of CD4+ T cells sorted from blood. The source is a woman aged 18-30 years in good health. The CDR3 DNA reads TGTGCCAGCGCAAAGCGGGGGAGTAATCAAGAGACCCAGTACTTC. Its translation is CASAKRGSNQETQYF. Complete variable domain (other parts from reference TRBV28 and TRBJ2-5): DVKVTQSSRYLVKRTGEKVFLECVQDMDHENMFWYRQDPGLGLRLIYFSYDVKMKEKGDIPEGYSVSREKKERFSLILESASTNQTSMYLCASAKRGSNQETQYFGPGTRLLVL.